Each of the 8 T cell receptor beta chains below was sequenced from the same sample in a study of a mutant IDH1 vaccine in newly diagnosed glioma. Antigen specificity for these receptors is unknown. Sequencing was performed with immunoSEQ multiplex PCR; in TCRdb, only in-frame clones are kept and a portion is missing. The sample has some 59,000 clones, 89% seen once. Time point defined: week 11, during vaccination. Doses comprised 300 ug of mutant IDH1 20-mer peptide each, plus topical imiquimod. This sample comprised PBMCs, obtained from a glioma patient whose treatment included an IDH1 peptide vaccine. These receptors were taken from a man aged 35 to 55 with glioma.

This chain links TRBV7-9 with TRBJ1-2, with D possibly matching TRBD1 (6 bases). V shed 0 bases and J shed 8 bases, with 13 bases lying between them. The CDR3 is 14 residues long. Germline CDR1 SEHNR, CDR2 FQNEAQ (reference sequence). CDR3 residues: CASSLATGGYGYTF. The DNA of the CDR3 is TGTGCCAGCAGCTTAGCGACAGGAGGCTACGGCTACACCTTC.

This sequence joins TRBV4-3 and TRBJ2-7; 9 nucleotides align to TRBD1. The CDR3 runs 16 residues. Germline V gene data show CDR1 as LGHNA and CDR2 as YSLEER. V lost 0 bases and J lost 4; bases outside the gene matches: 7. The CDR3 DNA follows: TGCGCCAGCAGCCAAGATCTGGGGACAGGGAATTACGAGCAGTACTTC. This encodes CASSQDLGTGNYEQYF.

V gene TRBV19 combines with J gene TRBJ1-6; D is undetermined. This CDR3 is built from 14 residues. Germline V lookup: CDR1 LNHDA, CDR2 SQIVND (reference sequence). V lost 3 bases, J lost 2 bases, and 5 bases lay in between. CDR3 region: CASSIRAYNSPLHF. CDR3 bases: TGTGCCAGTAGTATTCGCGCCTATAATTCACCCCTCCACTTT.

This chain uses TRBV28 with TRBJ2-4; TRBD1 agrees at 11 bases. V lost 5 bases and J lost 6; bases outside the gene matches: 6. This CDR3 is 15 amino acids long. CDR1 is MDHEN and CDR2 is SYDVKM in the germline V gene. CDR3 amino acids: CASSGTGGMRNIQYF. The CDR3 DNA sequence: TGTGCCAGCAGTGGGACAGGGGGGATGAGAAACATTCAGTACTTC. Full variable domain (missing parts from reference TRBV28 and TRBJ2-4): DVKVTQSSRYLVKRTGEKVFLECVQDMDHENMFWYRQDPGLGLRLIYFSYDVKMKEKGDIPEGYSVSREKKERFSLILESASTNQTSMYLCASSGTGGMRNIQYFGAGTRLSVL.

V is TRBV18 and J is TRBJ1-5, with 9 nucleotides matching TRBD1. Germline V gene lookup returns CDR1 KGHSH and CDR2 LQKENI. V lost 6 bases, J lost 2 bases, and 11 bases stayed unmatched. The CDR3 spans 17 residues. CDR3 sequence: CASSPGQGLTGNQPQHF. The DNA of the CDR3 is TGTGCCAGCTCGCCGGGACAGGGTCTCACGGGCAATCAGCCCCAGCATTTT.

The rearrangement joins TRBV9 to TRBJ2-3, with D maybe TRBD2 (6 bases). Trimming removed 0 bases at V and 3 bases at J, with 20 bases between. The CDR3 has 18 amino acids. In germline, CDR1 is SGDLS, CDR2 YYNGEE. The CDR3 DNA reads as TGTGCCAGCAGCGTAGGGGCCCGAGTACTAGCTGGGACAGATACGCAGTATTTT. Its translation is CASSVGARVLAGTDTQYF.

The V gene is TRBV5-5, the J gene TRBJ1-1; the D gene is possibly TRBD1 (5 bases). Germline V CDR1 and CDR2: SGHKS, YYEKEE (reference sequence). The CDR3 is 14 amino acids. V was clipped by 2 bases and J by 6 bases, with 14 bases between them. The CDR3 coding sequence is TGTGCCAGCAGCTTAAGAGGGGACGAGGCTGAAGCTTTCTTT. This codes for CASSLRGDEAEAFF. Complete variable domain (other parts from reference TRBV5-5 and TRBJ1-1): DAGVTQSPTHLIKTRGQQVTLRCSPISGHKSVSWYQQVLGQGPQFIFQYYEKEERGRGNFPDRFSARQFPNYSSELNVNALLLGDSALYLCASSLRGDEAEAFFGQGTRLTVV.

The CDR3 sequence: CASISPAGGSEQYF. CDR3 coding DNA: TGTGCCAGTATCTCTCCCGCGGGAGGAAGCGAGCAGTACTTC. The chain carries TRBV28 and TRBJ2-7, with 8 positions matching TRBD2. This CDR3 is built from 14 residues. After removal of 9 bases from V and 6 bases from J, the junction contained 13 bases not matched to a gene. CDR1 is MDHEN and CDR2 is SYDVKM in the germline V gene.